A single T cell receptor beta chain is shown here with its context. Sequencing was performed with immunoSEQ multiplex PCR; in TCRdb, only in-frame clones are kept and a portion is missing. The sample lists about 74,000 clones, about 88% occurring once. The V end was cut by 5 bases, the J end by 1 base, with 11 bases between. Germline CDR1 MDHEN, CDR2 SYDVKM. This CDR3 has 14 residues. The record originates from a study of blood T cell repertoires in COVID-19. This clonotype was obtained from a human donor in a cohort sampled during active COVID-19. Sequenced: peripheral blood. This sequence joins TRBV28 and TRBJ1-1, with a tentative D call TRBD1 (5 bases). The CDR3 nucleotides read TGTGCCAGCAGTCTCTGGGGGGGGAACACTGAAGCTTTCTTT. It specifies CASSLWGGNTEAFF. The full variable domain, in which reference TRBV28 and TRBJ1-1 provide the parts outside the CDR3, is DVKVTQSSRYLVKRTGEKVFLECVQDMDHENMFWYRQDPGLGLRLIYFSYDVKMKEKGDIPEGYSVSREKKERFSLILESASTNQTSMYLCASSLWGGNTEAFFGQGTRLTVV.